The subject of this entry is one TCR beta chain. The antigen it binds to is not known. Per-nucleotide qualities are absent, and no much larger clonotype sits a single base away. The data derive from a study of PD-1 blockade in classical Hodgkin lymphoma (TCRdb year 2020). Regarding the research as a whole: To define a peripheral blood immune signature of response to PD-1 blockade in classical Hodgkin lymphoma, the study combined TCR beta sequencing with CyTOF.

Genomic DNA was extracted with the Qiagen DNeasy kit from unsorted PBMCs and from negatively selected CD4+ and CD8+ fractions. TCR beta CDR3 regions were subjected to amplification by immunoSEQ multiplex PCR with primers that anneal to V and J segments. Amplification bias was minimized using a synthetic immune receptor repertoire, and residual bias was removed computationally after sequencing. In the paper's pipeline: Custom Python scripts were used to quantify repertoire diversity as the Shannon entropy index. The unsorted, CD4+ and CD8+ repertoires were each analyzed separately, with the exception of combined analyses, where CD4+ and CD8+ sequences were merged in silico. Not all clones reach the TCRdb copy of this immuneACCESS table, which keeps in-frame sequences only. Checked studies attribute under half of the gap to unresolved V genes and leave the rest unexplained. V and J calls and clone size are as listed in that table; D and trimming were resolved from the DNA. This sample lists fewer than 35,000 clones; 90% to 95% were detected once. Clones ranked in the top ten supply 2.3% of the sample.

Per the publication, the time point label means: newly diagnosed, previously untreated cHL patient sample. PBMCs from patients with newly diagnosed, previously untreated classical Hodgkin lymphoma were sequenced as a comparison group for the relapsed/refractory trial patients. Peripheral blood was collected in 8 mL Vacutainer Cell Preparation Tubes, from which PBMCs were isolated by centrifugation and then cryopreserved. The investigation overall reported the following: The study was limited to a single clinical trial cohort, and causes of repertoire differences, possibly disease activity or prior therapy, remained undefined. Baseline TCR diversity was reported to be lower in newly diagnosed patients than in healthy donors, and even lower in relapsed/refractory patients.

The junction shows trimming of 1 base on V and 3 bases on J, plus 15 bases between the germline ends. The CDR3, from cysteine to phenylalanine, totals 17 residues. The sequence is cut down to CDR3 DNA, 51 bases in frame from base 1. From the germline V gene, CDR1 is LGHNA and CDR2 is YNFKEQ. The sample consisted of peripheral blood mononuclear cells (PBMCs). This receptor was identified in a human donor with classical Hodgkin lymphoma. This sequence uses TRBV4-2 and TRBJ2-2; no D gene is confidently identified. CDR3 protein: CASSQGDQISHTGELFF. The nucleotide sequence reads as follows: TGTGCCAGCAGCCAAGGCGACCAGATCTCGCACACCGGGGAGCTGTTTTTT.